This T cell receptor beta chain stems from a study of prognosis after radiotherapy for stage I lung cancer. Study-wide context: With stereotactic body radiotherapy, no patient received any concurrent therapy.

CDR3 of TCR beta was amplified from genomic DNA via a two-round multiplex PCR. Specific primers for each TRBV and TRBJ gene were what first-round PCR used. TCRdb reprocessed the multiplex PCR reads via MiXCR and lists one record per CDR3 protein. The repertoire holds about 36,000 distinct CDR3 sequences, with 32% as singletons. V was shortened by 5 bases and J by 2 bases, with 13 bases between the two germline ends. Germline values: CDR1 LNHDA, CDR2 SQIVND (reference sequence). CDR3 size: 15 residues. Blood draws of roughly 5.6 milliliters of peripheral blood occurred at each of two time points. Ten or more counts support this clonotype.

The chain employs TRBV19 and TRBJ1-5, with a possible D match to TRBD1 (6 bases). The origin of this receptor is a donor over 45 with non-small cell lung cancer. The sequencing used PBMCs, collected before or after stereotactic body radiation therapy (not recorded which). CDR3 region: CASSLTWTGNQPQHF. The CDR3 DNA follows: TGTGCCAGTAGTCTAACGTGGACAGGCAATCAGCCCCAGCATTTT.